The clone carrying this TCR beta chain occurred many times. Its specificity is not known. TCRdb redid the calling of the reads with MiXCR, one entry per CDR3 protein. The table lists fewer than 300,000 distinct CDR3 sequences, roughly 25% of them singletons. CDR3 length: 14 residues. CDR1 MNHNY and CDR2 SVGAGI come from the germline V gene (reference sequence). The germline V and J ends were trimmed by 6 bases and 0 bases, with 9 bases remaining between them. This sample is drawn from a study of T cell repertoires in cytomegalovirus infection. Study-level information: Signatures in public TCR beta sequences pointed to both CMV infection and matching HLA type.

Findings of the study overall: Across the ex vivo response, the dominant clonotypes were HLA-C-restricted CMV-specific TCR beta clonotypes. Identification of carriers of CMV plus the relevant HLA was achieved through cumulative public TCR beta family frequency.

Sequenced input: PBMCs. J is TRBJ1-5 and V is TRBV6-6, with D uncertain. This receptor was obtained from a human donor in good health (CMV status not recorded). Some clones in this sample may be carry-over from other donors' samples. The DNA for the CDR3 is TGTGCCAGCAGAAGGGAGTATAGCAATCAGCCCCAGCATTTT. Translation gives CASRREYSNQPQHF.